These 21 T cell receptor beta chains share one sample of origin, sequenced in a study of blood T cell repertoires in COVID-19. Clones were sequenced by immunoSEQ multiplex PCR, and TCRdb holds only the in-frame ones, with some missing. The sample lists roughly 63,000 clones; more than 70% were seen once. Sequencing input: peripheral blood. These receptors all stem from a woman aged 45-65 years with active or convalescent COVID-19.

This chain uses TRBV10-1 with TRBJ2-3; the D is unclear. CDR3 length equals 15 residues. V lost 3 bases and J 0 bases, leaving 10 bases between the germline ends. Germline lookup yields CDR1 WNHNN and CDR2 SYGVQD (reference sequence). The CDR3 spells CASSDLSSSTDTQYF. CDR3 DNA sequence: TGCGCCAGCAGTGATTTATCGTCTAGCACAGATACGCAGTATTTT.

This chain joins TRBV6-6 and TRBJ2-1, with TRBD1 identical over 8 bases. The CDR3 is 16 amino acids. V shed 4 bases and J 7 bases; nucleotides not matched to a gene: 12. The germline gives CDR1 MNHNY, CDR2 SVGAGI (reference sequence). CDR3 sequence (DNA): TGTGCCAGCAGTTCCACGACAGGGGCGAAGGTAAATGAGCAGTTCTTC. This sequence encodes CASSSTTGAKVNEQFF.

This chain joins TRBV11-1 and TRBJ2-1; TRBD2 matches 15 bases. The CDR3 extends over 15 amino acids. The trim removed 7 bases at V and 7 bases at J, leaving 5 bases unmatched. Germline-derived CDR1 and CDR2 are SGHAT and FQDESV (reference sequence). CDR3 bases: TGTGCCAGCAACACCGGGACTAGCGGGAGGAATGAGCAGTTCTTC. It yields the protein CASNTGTSGRNEQFF. Using reference TRBV11-1 and TRBJ2-1 for the parts outside the CDR3, the full variable domain is EAEVAQSPRYKITEKSQAVAFWCDPISGHATLYWYRQILGQGPELLVQFQDESVVDDSQLPKDRFSAERLKGVDSTLKIQPAELGDSAMYLCASNTGTSGRNEQFFGPGTRLTVL.

The V call is TRBV19, the J call TRBJ2-7; a weak D match, TRBD1 (6 bases). The CDR3 covers 16 residues. CDR1 and CDR2 (germline): LNHDA, SQIVND (reference sequence). The V end was cut by 6 bases, the J end by 4 bases, with 22 bases between. Here the CDR3 DNA reads TGTGCCAGTAGCTTTCCCCCGGGACATAGAAGGTACGAGCAGTACTTC. It yields the protein CASSFPPGHRRYEQYF.

This chain uses TRBV6-5 with TRBJ1-3, with 8 positions matching TRBD1. The CDR3 runs 14 residues. Germline V CDR1 and CDR2: MNHEY, SVGAGI. V trimming: 6 bases; J trimming: 2 bases; junction bases outside the gene matches: 3. This chain's CDR3 is CASSQDRAGNTIYF. The CDR3 bases are TGTGCCAGCAGCCAGGACAGGGCTGGAAACACCATATATTTT.

The chain uses TRBV15 and TRBJ2-7, with TRBD2 identical over 9 bases. Per the germline V gene, CDR1 is LNHNV and CDR2 is YYDKDF (reference sequence). Trimming removed 5 bases from V and 3 bases from J; junction bases left unmatched: 8. The CDR3 loop spans 15 amino acids. The CDR3 is CATSLDSGRSYEQYF. The CDR3 bases are TGTGCCACCAGCCTCGATAGCGGGAGAAGCTACGAGCAGTACTTC.

The DNA for the CDR3 is TGTGCCAGTAGTATCGGGGAGCTACCCCCCTACGAGCAGTACTTC. It translates to CASSIGELPPYEQYF. The chain is built from TRBV19 and TRBJ2-7; D is possibly TRBD2 (5 bases). The CDR3 length is 15 residues. V was shortened by 3 bases and J by 2 bases, with 14 bases between the two germline ends. Germline-derived CDR1 and CDR2 are LNHDA and SQIVND (reference sequence).

The rearrangement uses TRBV12-1 and TRBJ1-5. TRBV12-1 is marked as a pseudogene. The CDR3 is made up of 16 amino acids. The CDR3 spells CASSSYHFYSNQPQHF. The CDR3 DNA follows: TGTGCCAGCAGCTCTTACCACTTTTATAGCAATCAGCCCCAGCATTTT.

This chain connects TRBV12-3 or TRBV12-4 to TRBJ1-2; tentatively, D is TRBD1 (5 bases). CDR3 size: 12 residues. Trimming shortened V by 6 bases and J by 5 bases, and 10 bases separated the two germline ends. CDR3 in amino acids: CASRGTAYGYTF. The CDR3 DNA reads as TGTGCCAGCAGGGGGACTGCTTATGGCTACACCTTC.

This chain links TRBV19 with TRBJ2-5; 7 nucleotides align to TRBD2. Per germline, CDR1 LNHDA and CDR2 SQIVND (reference sequence). The CDR3 length is 14 residues. J was trimmed by 2 bases and V by 9 bases; bases with no gene match: 9. The CDR3: CASKERGFQETQYF. The CDR3 bases are TGTGCCAGCAAAGAGCGGGGCTTTCAAGAGACCCAGTACTTC.

The V call is TRBV28, the J call TRBJ2-7; TRBD1 matches at 11 bases. After removal of 6 bases from V and 3 bases from J, the junction contained 4 bases not matched to a gene. In germline, CDR1 is MDHEN, CDR2 SYDVKM. The CDR3 is 14 amino acids. The CDR3 region is CASRGQGVDYEQYF. In nucleotides, the CDR3 is TGTGCCAGCAGGGGACAGGGGGTCGACTACGAGCAGTACTTC.

The chain is built from TRBV12-3 or TRBV12-4 and TRBJ2-5; the D gene is possibly TRBD1 (7 bases). V gave up 5 bases and J gave up 9 bases, with 13 bases separating them. This CDR3 region has 12 residues. CDR3 loop: CASSPGGGPQYF. Here the CDR3 DNA reads TGTGCCAGCAGTCCAGGAGGGGGCCCCCAGTACTTC.

The gene calls are TRBV5-6 and TRBJ2-5; tentative D call: TRBD1 (5 bases). The CDR3 runs 16 residues. Trimming cost V 3 bases and J 2 bases, with 17 bases left between them. Germline values: CDR1 SGHDT, CDR2 YYEEEE. This CDR3 reads CASSWGLSLPQETQYF. The CDR3 region has the DNA TGTGCCAGCAGCTGGGGCCTATCTCTCCCACAAGAGACCCAGTACTTC.

The chain employs TRBV27 and TRBJ2-5, with 14 bases aligning to TRBD2. Germline CDR1 reads MNHEY; CDR2 reads SMNVEV (reference sequence). The CDR3 is 17 residues long. V trimming: 5 bases; J trimming: 4 bases; junction bases outside the gene matches: 9. CDR3 coding DNA: TGTGCCAGCAGTCGCAGACTAGCGGGAGGGGGGCGAGAGACCCAGTACTTC. Protein: CASSRRLAGGGRETQYF.

V gene TRBV11-3 combines with J gene TRBJ2-3; TRBD1 matches at 10 bases. Germline V gene data show CDR1 as SGHNT and CDR2 as YENEEA. V shed 1 base, J shed 4 bases, and the junction held 8 bases outside the gene matches. The CDR3 sequence is 17 residues long. The CDR3 DNA sequence: TGTGCCAGCAGCTTAGGAGCCGGGACAGGGGCGGCAGATACGCAGTATTTT. This encodes CASSLGAGTGAADTQYF.

The chain combines TRBV7-8 with TRBJ2-7, with D maybe TRBD2 (6 bases). There are 15 residues in the CDR3. Germline V gene lookup returns CDR1 SGHVS and CDR2 FQNEAQ. Trimming took 1 base from V and 3 from J, leaving 13 bases between them. The CDR3 DNA is TGTGCCAGCAGCTTAGATGCGGGGCGGGACTACGAGCAGTACTTC. It translates to CASSLDAGRDYEQYF.

This chain connects TRBV11-2 to TRBJ1-6; possibly TRBD1 for D (5 bases). The CDR3 spans 13 residues. Germline-derived CDR1 and CDR2 are SGHAT and FQNNGV. V dropped 0 bases and J dropped 15 bases, with 12 bases sitting between them. CDR3 amino acids: CASSLDWGDGLHF. The DNA of the CDR3 is TGTGCCAGCAGCTTAGATTGGGGGGATGGCCTCCACTTT. Full variable domain (remainder filled in from reference TRBV11-2 and TRBJ1-6): EAGVAQSPRYKIIEKRQSVAFWCNPISGHATLYWYQQILGQGPKLLIQFQNNGVVDDSQLPKDRFSAERLKGVDSTLKIQPAKLEDSAVYLCASSLDWGDGLHFGNGTRLTVT.

The chain recombines TRBV19 with TRBJ1-5; unclear D gene. V lost 7 bases and J lost 1, with 17 bases in between. In germline, CDR1 is LNHDA, CDR2 SQIVND (reference sequence). The CDR3 has 16 amino acids. The CDR3: CASNSPGSQSNQPQHF. The CDR3, as DNA: TGTGCCAGTAACAGTCCGGGGAGCCAAAGCAATCAGCCCCAGCATTTT.

This chain joins TRBV2 and TRBJ1-1, with TRBD1 matching over 12 bases. Germline values: CDR1 SNHLY, CDR2 FYNNEI. This CDR3 contains 15 residues. With 8 bases clipped from V and 7 bases from J, the junction kept 11 bases outside the gene matches. CDR3 nucleotides: TGTGCCAGCTCCGGGACAGGGGGCATTCTTGGTGAAGCTTTCTTT. Amino acid sequence: CASSGTGGILGEAFF.

The gene calls are TRBV6-6 and TRBJ2-2, with a weak D call TRBD1 (6 bases). Between the trimmed V and J ends, which lost 7 bases and 4 bases, there was a span of 13 bases. There are 14 residues in the CDR3. Germline V gene lookup returns CDR1 MNHNY and CDR2 SVGAGI (reference sequence). DNA of the CDR3: TGTGCCAGCACTACGGACAGTGTCACCGGGGAGCTGTTTTTT. It encodes CASTTDSVTGELFF.

Only one count was recorded for this clone. This chain connects TRBV10-2 to TRBJ2-7; 10 bases are shared with TRBD1. This CDR3 contains 14 residues. Germline trimming cut 5 bases from V and 6 bases from J; bases unmatched to any gene: 7. Germline CDR1 WSHSY, CDR2 SAAADI. This CDR3 reads CASSFDRGPVEQYF. The CDR3, as DNA: TGCGCCAGCAGTTTCGACAGGGGGCCGGTCGAGCAGTACTTC.